The sequence of this T cell receptor (beta chain) was determined in a study of PD-L1 blockade in urothelial cancer. This clone came up a few times. Its antigen is currently unknown. PCRs each included synthetic TCR analog templates spiked in. Sequencing was performed with immunoSEQ multiplex PCR; in TCRdb, only in-frame clones are kept and a portion is missing. Of roughly 84,000 clones in the sample, more than 75% are singletons; the top ten hold roughly 9.5%. Trimming left V 0 bases short and J 4 bases short, with 15 bases between. Germline V gives CDR1 GTSNPN, CDR2 SVGIG (reference sequence). The CDR3 length is 15 residues. Study-wide points: Patients with durable benefit had greater blood expansion of tumor-associated TCR clones 3 weeks into treatment.

This chain links TRBV30 with TRBJ1-1, with D perhaps TRBD1 (5 bases). Sequences were derived from PBMCs, sampled around atezolizumab (anti-PD-L1) treatment. The sequence was collected from a man between 65 and 85 years old with urothelial cancer. This CDR3 reads CAWSVLGGVITEAFF. The DNA for the CDR3 is TGTGCCTGGAGTGTACTGGGGGGGGTAATCACTGAAGCTTTCTTT.